Below are 25 T cell receptor beta chains sequenced from a single sample in a study of T cells after yellow fever vaccination. TCRdb analysed the 5' RACE reads with MiXCR anew, one entry per CDR3 protein. This sample yields 400,000 to 650,000 distinct CDR3 sequences, of which less than 25% are seen a single time; around 17% belongs to the top ten. The input for sequencing was PBMCs, taken roughly 20 days after the first yellow fever vaccination. These receptors originate from a man aged 18 to 35 who received the YFV17D yellow fever vaccine.

This clonotype was seen only a few times. The gene calls are TRBV20-1 and TRBJ2-1, with 8 bases fitting TRBD2. V lost 6 bases and J lost 4; bases outside the gene matches: 11. CDR1 and CDR2 from the germline V gene are DFQATT and SNEGSKA (reference sequence). The CDR3 totals 15 residues. In DNA, the CDR3 is TGCAGTGCCACCCCCTTAGCGGGACATTACAATGAGCAGTTCTTC. As protein: CSATPLAGHYNEQFF.

Only a few counts were recorded for this clonotype. The V and J genes are TRBV9 and TRBJ1-3, with D tentatively TRBD1 (5 bases). The germline gives CDR1 SGDLS, CDR2 YYNGEE. The CDR3 is 14 residues long. V dropped 4 bases and J dropped 4 bases, with 12 bases sitting between them. CDR3 residues: CASSQSGGGNTIYF. CDR3 bases: TGTGCCAGCAGCCAAAGTGGGGGAGGAAACACCATATATTTT.

This clonotype was seen many times. V gene TRBV2 combines with J gene TRBJ1-2; maybe TRBD1 (5 bases). Germline CDR1 is SNHLY and CDR2 is FYNNEI. V was cut by 6 bases and J by 7 bases, with 12 bases left in between. This CDR3 has 12 amino acids. CDR3 residues: CASRGRAVGYTF. The DNA of the CDR3 is TGTGCCAGCAGGGGACGAGCTGTTGGCTACACCTTC.

The chain uses TRBV5-6 and TRBJ2-7; D call uncertain. This CDR3 contains 13 residues. Trimming shortened V by 4 bases and J by 3 bases, and 11 bases separated the two germline ends. Germline V gene sequence: CDR1 SGHDT, CDR2 YYEEEE. The CDR3 DNA follows: TGTGCCAGCAGCAATGACGTCCTCTACGAGCAGTACTTC. Its protein is CASSNDVLYEQYF.

This clonotype appeared many times. The chain has TRBV20-1 and TRBJ1-2; the D is unclear. This CDR3 is built from 11 residues. CDR1 and CDR2 (germline): DFQATT, SNEGSKA (reference sequence). Deletions cut 3 bases from V and 5 bases from J, with 7 bases between. The CDR3 bases are TGCAGTGCTAGCTTGGATTATGGCTACACCTTC. This translates into CSASLDYGYTF.

This clonotype was detected ten times or more. The chain is built from TRBV5-1 and TRBJ2-1; D possibly uses TRBD1 or TRBD2 (5 bases each). Germline V CDR1 and CDR2: SGHRS, YFSETQ. Trimming removed 6 bases at V and 7 bases at J, with 20 bases between. The CDR3 extends over 15 amino acids. The CDR3 DNA follows: TGCGCCAGCATGCCCCGGGACGACGGGGATAATGAGCAGTTCTTC. Translation gives CASMPRDDGDNEQFF.

Notes on this clonotype: One end of the junction fails to match germline, which may point to a read error. The J gene is TRBJ1-1, the V gene TRBV3-1; D not certain. The CDR3 loop spans 11 amino acids. Germline V CDR1 and CDR2: LGHDT, YNNKEL (reference sequence). CDR3 residues: CASSQFVLLVF. CDR3 DNA: TGTGCCAGCAGCCAATTTGTCTTATTAGTCTTT. Using reference TRBV3-1 and TRBJ1-1 for the parts outside the CDR3, the full variable domain is DTAVSQTPKYLVTQMGNDKSIKCEQNLGHDTMYWYKQDSKKFLKIMFSYNNKELIINETVPNRFSPKSPDKAHLNLHINSLELGDSAVYFCASSQFVLLVFGQGTRLTVV.

This clonotype was picked up a small number of times. The genes are TRBV12-3 or TRBV12-4 and TRBJ1-3; D is uncertain. CDR3 length: 15 residues. V lost 3 bases, J lost 0 bases, and 9 bases lay in between. This CDR3 is CASSFTEISGNTIYF. CDR3 coding DNA: TGTGCCAGCAGTTTTACAGAGATCTCTGGAAACACCATATATTTT.

This clonotype was seen at least ten times. The V call is TRBV12-3 or TRBV12-4, the J call TRBJ2-1; D not certain. Trimming removed 6 bases at V and 6 bases at J, with 12 bases between. This CDR3 comprises 13 residues. The CDR3 reads CASSPGPGNEQFF. The DNA of the CDR3 is TGTGCCAGCAGCCCCGGGCCTGGCAATGAGCAGTTCTTC.

The chain combines TRBV5-1 with TRBJ2-3; a weak D match, TRBD2 (6 bases). The V gene's germline CDR1 is SGHRS and CDR2 YFSETQ. V dropped 0 bases and J dropped 4 bases, with 12 bases sitting between them. This CDR3 contains 15 residues. The CDR3 sequence: CASSLGAGTSDTQYF. The CDR3 DNA reads TGCGCCAGCAGCTTGGGGGCGGGGACCTCAGATACGCAGTATTTT.

The chain recombines TRBV2 with TRBJ2-3, with TRBD1 matching over 8 bases. V was clipped by 4 bases and J by 3 bases; unmatched bases: 9. Germline CDR1 and CDR2: SNHLY and FYNNEI. This CDR3 is 16 amino acids long. The CDR3 nucleotides read TGTGCCAGCAGTGTACAGGGGGTGGAATTGACAGATACGCAGTATTTT. It specifies CASSVQGVELTDTQYF.

This clonotype was counted a few times. V is TRBV6-1 and J is TRBJ2-3, with D unclear. Trimming stripped 5 bases from V and 3 bases from J, with 15 bases between. In germline, CDR1 is MNHNS, CDR2 SASEGT. The CDR3 length is 15 residues. The CDR3, as DNA: TGTGCCAGCAGTCCTCGTACCTCGGAGACAGATACGCAGTATTTT. It specifies CASSPRTSETDTQYF.

This clonotype turned up a few times. This chain links TRBV10-3 with TRBJ1-4; weak D call: TRBD1 (5 bases). Germline loops: CDR1 ENHRY, CDR2 SYGVKD. This CDR3 has 14 residues. V lost 10 bases, J lost 6 bases, and 18 bases lay in between. Written as DNA, the CDR3 is TGTGCCACCGCGAGGCGCAGGGAAGATGAAAAACTGTTTTTT. It encodes CATARRREDEKLFF.

The chain carries TRBV6-5 and TRBJ1-2; possibly TRBD1 for D (5 bases). The CDR3 consists of 12 residues. The V gene's germline CDR1 is MNHEY and CDR2 SVGAGI. V was clipped by 6 bases and J by 8 bases, with 13 bases between them. CDR3: CASRVGVEGYTF. CDR3 sequence (DNA): TGTGCCAGCAGGGTGGGGGTTGAGGGCTACACCTTC.

The chain recombines TRBV19 with TRBJ2-2; the D is unclear. V was pared by 3 bases and J by 4 bases, with 12 bases between. The germline gives CDR1 LNHDA, CDR2 SQIVND (reference sequence). This CDR3 has 15 amino acids. CDR3 DNA sequence: TGTGCCAGTAGTATGAGTCGCAGGAGCACCGGGGAGCTGTTTTTT. It yields the protein CASSMSRRSTGELFF.

The rearrangement links TRBV5-1 to TRBJ2-1, with D tentatively TRBD2 (5 bases). The CDR3 totals 14 residues. With 0 bases removed from V and 7 bases from J, the gap between germline ends came to 11 bases. Germline CDR1 is SGHRS and CDR2 is YFSETQ. This chain's CDR3 is CASSLVFRENEQFF. For the CDR3, the DNA is TGCGCCAGCAGCTTGGTGTTCCGGGAAAATGAGCAGTTCTTC.

A word on this clonotype: The junction does not match germline at one end; this may be a read error. V gene TRBV4-2 combines with J gene TRBJ2-1; possible D gene TRBD1, 6 bases. This CDR3 region has 16 residues. The V gene's germline CDR1 is LGHNA and CDR2 YNFKEQ. CDR3 DNA: TGTGCCATCAGCCCCGGGCCGGACAGCGGACAGAATGAGCAGTTCTTC. Residues: CAISPGPDSGQNEQFF.

The V call is TRBV27, the J call TRBJ1-4, with 9 bases aligning to TRBD1. CDR1 is MNHEY and CDR2 is SMNVEV in the germline V gene (reference sequence). V lost 6 bases, J lost 8 bases, and 10 bases stayed unmatched. This CDR3 comprises 15 residues. CDR3 in DNA: TGTGCCAGCAGGGTGTTTGGGACAGGGCGGGAAAAACTGTTTTTT. It is translated as CASRVFGTGREKLFF.

The genes are TRBV7-9 and TRBJ2-2; the match to TRBD1 covers 10 bases. The CDR3 covers 17 residues. Germline V CDR1 and CDR2: SEHNR, FQNEAQ (reference sequence). The V segment lost 0 bases and the J segment 4 bases; nucleotides outside the gene matches: 5. The chain's CDR3 is CASSLAGDRGPTGELFF. CDR3 coding DNA: TGTGCCAGCAGCTTAGCGGGAGACAGGGGGCCCACCGGGGAGCTGTTTTTT.

CDR3: CASSLLLAGADTQYF. The CDR3 coding sequence is TGCGCCAGCAGCTTGTTGCTAGCGGGGGCAGATACGCAGTATTTT. The rearrangement links TRBV5-1 to TRBJ2-3, with 10 bases aligning to TRBD2. The CDR3 has 15 residues. Germline loops: CDR1 SGHRS, CDR2 YFSETQ. V shed 1 base and J 4 bases; nucleotides not matched to a gene: 3.

The gene calls are TRBV20-1 and TRBJ1-5, with a tentative D call TRBD1 (5 bases). Trimming removed 6 bases from V and 4 bases from J, with 16 bases in between. Per the germline V gene, CDR1 is DFQATT and CDR2 is SNEGSKA (reference sequence). This CDR3 has 14 amino acids. For the CDR3, the DNA is TGCAGTGCCAAGACCAGGGTACGGAATCAGCCCCAGCATTTT. It codes for CSAKTRVRNQPQHF.

This clonotype was counted between two and nine times. The V call is TRBV6-5, the J call TRBJ2-1; 7 bases are shared with TRBD2. Germline-derived CDR1 and CDR2 are MNHEY and SVGAGI. Losses at the gene ends were 4 bases for V and 6 bases for J; bases not matched to a gene: 9. The CDR3 totals 15 residues. This chain's CDR3 is CASSWETGTTNEQFF. The CDR3 DNA reads TGTGCCAGCAGTTGGGAGACCGGGACTACCAATGAGCAGTTCTTC.

This clonotype was seen only a few times. This chain connects TRBV12-3 or TRBV12-4 to TRBJ1-2, with D perhaps TRBD1 (6 bases). The CDR3 loop spans 15 amino acids. Trimming removed 0 bases at V and 5 bases at J, with 13 bases between. CDR3 amino acids: CASSLAGQTPYGYTF. CDR3 DNA: TGTGCCAGCAGTTTAGCCGGACAGACTCCTTATGGCTACACCTTC.

In this sample, this clonotype turned up many times. V and J are TRBV10-3 and TRBJ2-3; 10 nucleotides line up with TRBD2. The CDR3 extends over 17 amino acids. The germline gives CDR1 ENHRY, CDR2 SYGVKD. The V gene end was trimmed by 6 bases and the J gene end by 0 bases; junction bases not matched to a gene: 9. CDR3 in DNA: TGTGCCATCAGCGAGGGACTAGCGTATACGAGCACAGATACGCAGTATTTT. Translating it yields CAISEGLAYTSTDTQYF.

This clonotype occurred a few times. The genes are TRBV7-2 and TRBJ1-1; D remains ambiguous. The V gene's germline CDR1 is SGHTA and CDR2 FQGNSA. The V end lost 2 bases, the J end lost 1 base, and 11 bases lay between the germline ends. The CDR3 loop spans 15 amino acids. CDR3 sequence reads: CASSLQSAGNTEAFF. Written as DNA, the CDR3 is TGTGCCAGCAGCTTACAGTCGGCAGGGAACACTGAAGCTTTCTTT. Drawing the rest from reference TRBV7-2 and TRBJ1-1, the complete variable domain is GAGVSQSPSNKVTEKGKDVELRCDPISGHTALYWYRQSLGQGLEFLIYFQGNSAPDKSGLPSDRFSAERTGGSVSTLTIQRTQQEDSAVYLCASSLQSAGNTEAFFGQGTRLTVV.